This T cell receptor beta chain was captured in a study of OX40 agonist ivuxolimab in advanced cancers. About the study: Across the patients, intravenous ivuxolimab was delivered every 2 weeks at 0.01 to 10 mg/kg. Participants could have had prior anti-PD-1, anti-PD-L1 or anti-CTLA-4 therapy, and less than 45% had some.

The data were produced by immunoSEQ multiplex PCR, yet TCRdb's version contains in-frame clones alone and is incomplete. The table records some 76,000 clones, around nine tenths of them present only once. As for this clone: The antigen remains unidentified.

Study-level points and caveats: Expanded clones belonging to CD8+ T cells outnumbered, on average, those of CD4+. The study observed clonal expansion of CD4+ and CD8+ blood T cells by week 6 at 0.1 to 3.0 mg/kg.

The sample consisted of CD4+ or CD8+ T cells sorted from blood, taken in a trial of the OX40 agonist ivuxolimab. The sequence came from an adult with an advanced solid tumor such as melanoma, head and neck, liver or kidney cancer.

CDR3 bases: TGTGCCAGCAGCCTTCGACTCAGCTCCTACAATGAGCAGTTCTTC. It encodes CASSLRLSSYNEQFF. This sequence joins TRBV7-9 and TRBJ2-1, with D hard to call. The germline gives CDR1 SEHNR, CDR2 FQNEAQ (reference sequence). The CDR3 contains 15 residues. V was shortened by 5 bases and J by 0 bases, with 11 bases between the two germline ends.